These T cell receptor beta chains were read from a single sample in a study of T cells in Graves' hyperthyroidism and ophthalmopathy. TCRdb re-called the multiplex PCR reads with MiXCR, one entry per CDR3 protein. The sample shows hundreds of thousands of distinct CDR3 sequences, roughly 14% of them seen only once. The specimen sequenced was blood. These receptors were taken from a middle-aged woman with Graves' ophthalmopathy. Both conserved end residues are part of each CDR3. The D gene is left open where the match is weak. A row's size may be missing; if present it is once, few, many or a size class.

j_gene,v_gene,abundance,d_gene,len,CDR3aa,CDR3nt
TRBJ2-7,TRBV20-1,many,-,13,CSARRPDSYEQYF,TGCAGTGCTAGACGGCCGGATTCCTACGAGCAGTACTTC
TRBJ2-7,TRBV6-5,many,TRBD1,15,CASSYTTGGGYEQYF,TGTGCCAGCAGTTACACCACAGGGGGCGGGTACGAGCAGTACTTC
TRBJ2-1,TRBV11-3,-,TRBD2,18,CASSHGLAGVRMADEQFF,TGTGCCAGCAGCCACGGACTAGCGGGAGTTAGGATGGCGGATGAGCAGTTCTTC
TRBJ1-1,TRBV19,many,TRBD1,16,CASSRDRVNMNTEAFF,TGTGCCAGTAGTAGGGACAGGGTGAATATGAACACTGAAGCTTTCTTT
TRBJ1-1,TRBV30,many,-,13,CAWSSVVGTEAFF,TGTGCCTGGAGTAGTGTTGTTGGCACTGAAGCTTTCTTT
TRBJ2-7,TRBV28,few,TRBD2,17,CASRGHGLAGGLYEQYF,TGTGCCAGCAGGGGACACGGACTAGCGGGAGGTCTGTACGAGCAGTACTTC
TRBJ1-5,TRBV28,many,-,14,CASSFVGGWQPQHF,TGTGCCAGCAGTTTCGTGGGTGGCTGGCAGCCCCAGCATTTT
TRBJ2-3,TRBV6-1,-,-,15,CASSGQGSPTDTQYF,TGTGCCAGCAGTGGCCAGGGTTCGCCCACAGATACGCAGTATTTT
TRBJ1-1,TRBV20-1,many,-,14,CSARDLTSNTEAFF,TGCAGTGCTAGAGACCTTACATCGAACACTGAAGCTTTCTTT
TRBJ2-7,TRBV12-3/TRBV12-4,many,-,13,CASRAWGRGEQYF,TGTGCCAGCCGGGCTTGGGGCCGTGGGGAGCAGTACTTC
TRBJ2-7,TRBV29-1,many,TRBD1,15,CSVVSATGHSYEQYF,TGCAGCGTCGTAAGCGCGACAGGGCATTCCTACGAGCAGTACTTC
TRBJ1-1,TRBV12-3/TRBV12-4,many,-,14,CASSFRGRNTEAFF,TGTGCCAGCAGTTTTCGCGGACGGAACACTGAAGCTTTCTTT
TRBJ2-7,TRBV6-2/TRBV6-3,-,TRBD1,13,CASRAGQGREQYF,TGTGCCAGCAGGGCGGGACAGGGACGCGAGCAGTACTTC
TRBJ2-7,TRBV30,many,-,12,CAWSGQTYEQYF,TGTGCCTGGAGTGGACAGACCTACGAGCAGTACTTC
TRBJ1-3,TRBV19,-,-,15,CASRAETSTGNTIYF,TGTGCCAGTAGGGCTGAAACCTCTACTGGAAACACCATATATTTT
TRBJ2-5,TRBV11-3,few,TRBD2,16,CASSSGLAGGAETQYF,TGTGCCAGCAGTAGCGGACTAGCGGGAGGCGCGGAGACCCAGTACTTC
TRBJ2-7,TRBV15,many,TRBD2,17,CATSRPKGTSGTYEQYF,TGTGCCACCAGCAGACCGAAAGGGACTAGCGGGACTTACGAGCAGTACTTC
TRBJ2-7,TRBV7-8,many,TRBD2,16,CASSSRTSDSSYEQYF,TGTGCCAGCAGCTCCAGGACTAGCGATAGCTCCTACGAGCAGTACTTC
TRBJ2-7,TRBV11-1,few,-,15,CASSLVGGTRYEQYF,TGTGCCAGCAGCTTAGTGGGCGGGACCAGATACGAGCAGTACTTC
TRBJ1-2,TRBV28,-,-,14,CASSRLGRNYGYTF,TGTGCCAGCAGCCGCCTGGGCCGGAACTATGGCTACACCTTC
TRBJ1-2,TRBV27,many,TRBD1,15,CASRGRDRGSEGYTF,TGTGCCAGCAGAGGAAGGGACAGGGGATCCGAAGGCTACACCTTC
TRBJ1-5,TRBV4-3,many,-,15,CASSQDPNGNQPQHF,TGCGCCAGCAGCCAAGATCCTAATGGTAATCAGCCCCAGCATTTT
TRBJ2-2,TRBV29-1,many,-,16,CSVEDPWTANTGELFF,TGCAGCGTTGAAGACCCATGGACGGCGAACACCGGGGAGCTGTTTTTT
TRBJ1-3,TRBV10-3,-,-,16,CAISLGVEIAGNTIYF,TGTGCCATCAGCCTCGGGGTAGAAATCGCTGGAAACACCATATATTTT
TRBJ2-6,TRBV7-8,-,TRBD1,17,CASSLGGTGLVANVLTF,TGTGCCAGCAGCTTAGGGGGGACAGGTCTCGTGGCCAACGTCCTGACTTTC
TRBJ2-1,TRBV9,many,-,15,CASSVAGVLNNEQFF,TGTGCCAGCAGCGTAGCCGGCGTCCTCAACAATGAGCAGTTCTTC
TRBJ1-2,TRBV20-1,many,-,15,CSARAQGSRGYGYTF,TGCAGTGCTAGAGCACAGGGTAGTCGGGGCTATGGCTACACCTTC
TRBJ2-7,TRBV12-3/TRBV12-4,few,-,14,CASSFSSSPYEQYF,TGTGCCAGCAGTTTCTCGTCCAGCCCCTACGAGCAGTACTTC
TRBJ1-3,TRBV7-6,few,-,11,CASSLKNTIYF,TGTGCCAGCAGCTTAAAAAACACCATATATTTT
TRBJ2-7,TRBV30,few,TRBD1,14,CAWNPGTVGYEQYF,TGTGCCTGGAATCCGGGGACAGTGGGATACGAGCAGTACTTC
TRBJ2-5,TRBV6-1,-,-,14,CASRIDANQETQYF,TGTGCCAGCAGAATAGATGCGAACCAAGAGACCCAGTACTTC
TRBJ1-1,TRBV6-1,many,-,12,CASSRQHTEAFF,TGTGCCAGCAGTAGACAGCACACTGAAGCTTTCTTT
TRBJ2-7,TRBV5-1,many,TRBD1,14,CASSLDAGTVEQYF,TGCGCCAGCAGCTTAGATGCCGGGACAGTCGAGCAGTACTTC
TRBJ1-6,TRBV15,few,TRBD1,14,CATSMGQGTSPLHF,TGTGCCACCAGCATGGGACAGGGTACCTCACCCCTCCACTTT
TRBJ1-1,TRBV11-3,many,TRBD1,14,CASSHRGSNTEAFF,TGTGCCAGCAGCCACAGGGGGTCGAACACTGAAGCTTTCTTT
TRBJ2-7,TRBV2,-,-,14,CASKGDLAGVEQYF,TGTGCCAGCAAAGGGGACCTCGCAGGGGTCGAGCAGTACTTC
TRBJ2-7,TRBV6-2/TRBV6-3,many,TRBD2,15,CASRNLAGGPYEQYF,TGTGCCAGCAGGAATCTAGCGGGAGGACCCTACGAGCAGTACTTC
TRBJ2-5,TRBV6-2/TRBV6-3,many,-,17,CASSYSTSDGYQETQYF,TGTGCCAGCAGTTACTCGACTTCGGACGGCTATCAAGAGACCCAGTACTTC
TRBJ1-1,TRBV2,many,-,12,CASNRAGTEAFF,TGTGCCAGCAATAGGGCGGGCACTGAAGCTTTCTTT
TRBJ1-2,TRBV12-3/TRBV12-4,many,TRBD1,13,CASSPRGDDGYTF,TGTGCCAGCAGCCCCAGGGGGGATGATGGCTACACCTTC
TRBJ1-1,TRBV28,many,-,13,CASMGFRGTEAFF,TGTGCCAGCATGGGTTTTAGGGGGACTGAAGCTTTCTTT
TRBJ2-7,TRBV19,many,TRBD2,16,CASSIRAGGDVYEQYF,TGTGCCAGTAGTATCCGAGCGGGAGGGGATGTCTACGAGCAGTACTTC
TRBJ2-5,TRBV27,many,TRBD2,14,CASRTSGSKETQYF,TGTGCCAGCCGGACTAGCGGGAGTAAAGAGACCCAGTACTTC
TRBJ2-5,TRBV6-2/TRBV6-3,many,TRBD2,15,CASATAGGGRETQYF,TGTGCCAGCGCAACCGCGGGAGGGGGCCGGGAGACCCAGTACTTC
TRBJ2-7,TRBV11-2,many,-,14,CASSLGGVAYEQYF,TGTGCCAGCAGCTTAGGAGGGGTAGCCTACGAGCAGTACTTC
TRBJ1-3,TRBV5-1,many,-,16,CASSIQGTHSGNTIYF,TGCGCCAGCAGCATCCAGGGGACCCACTCTGGAAACACCATATATTTT
TRBJ2-7,TRBV2,-,-,14,CASRTDAATIEQYF,TGTGCCAGCAGGACGGATGCTGCGACTATCGAGCAGTACTTT
TRBJ1-5,TRBV6-2/TRBV6-3,many,TRBD1,18,CASSSQAGTGTLNQPQHF,TGTGCCAGCAGTTCCCAAGCAGGGACAGGGACTCTCAATCAGCCCCAGCATTTT
TRBJ2-2,TRBV6-5,-,TRBD2,16,CASSYGASGNTGELFF,TGTGCCAGCAGTTACGGGGCTAGCGGGAACACCGGGGAGCTGTTTTTT
TRBJ2-5,TRBV7-3,many,TRBD2,20,CASSSIGGWLAGMYQETQYF,TGTGCCAGCAGTTCAATAGGGGGGTGGCTAGCGGGGATGTACCAAGAGACCCAGTACTTC
TRBJ2-5,TRBV7-2,many,-,14,CASSLVGSVETQYF,TGTGCCAGCAGCTTAGTAGGTTCAGTGGAGACCCAGTACTTC
TRBJ1-1,TRBV6-2/TRBV6-3,many,-,12,CASREANTEAFF,TGTGCCAGCAGGGAGGCTAACACTGAAGCTTTCTTT
TRBJ2-7,TRBV6-5,many,TRBD2,17,CASSYSHPLAGAYEQYF,TGTGCCAGCAGTTACAGCCATCCACTAGCGGGAGCCTACGAGCAGTACTTC
TRBJ2-5,TRBV12-3/TRBV12-4,-,-,14,CASSPVQAKETQYF,TGTGCCAGCAGTCCGGTACAGGCGAAAGAGACCCAGTACTTC
TRBJ2-7,TRBV7-2,-,-,14,CASSFEAHSYEQYF,TGTGCCAGCAGCTTCGAGGCCCACTCCTACGAGCAGTACTTC
TRBJ1-1,TRBV15,many,-,14,CATSRDMASDRAFF,TGTGCCACCAGCAGAGATATGGCTTCTGACAGGGCTTTCTTT
TRBJ2-7,TRBV2,-,-,12,CASRGDFSGRYF,TGTGCCAGCAGGGGGGACTTCTCAGGGCGGTACTTC